A single sample is the source of the 21 T cell receptor beta chains below, sequenced in a study of Graves' ophthalmopathy and Graves' hyperthyroidism. As the template, RNA transcripts were used to amplify TCR beta CDR3 regions. After a first-round RT-PCR with HTBI primers, a second-round multiplex PCR was run. In TCRdb, the multiplex PCR reads were re-called with MiXCR into one record per CDR3 protein. The table includes about 480,000 distinct CDR3 sequences, around 15% detected once. Sequenced: blood. The origin of the receptors is a woman aged 25 to 45 with Graves' ophthalmopathy.

This clonotype was recorded many times. CDR3 protein: CASSLALQGVNYGYTF. Here the CDR3 DNA reads TGTGCCAGCAGTTTAGCGCTGCAGGGGGTTAACTATGGCTACACCTTC. J is TRBJ1-2 and V is TRBV12-3 or TRBV12-4; 7 positions agree with TRBD1. Unmatched junction bases numbered 5, after V lost 0 bases and J lost 1 base. The CDR3 contains 16 residues.

In this sample, this clonotype turned up many times. The chain couples TRBV3-1 to TRBJ1-5; D remains unclear. The germline CDR1 and CDR2 sequences are LGHDT and YNNKEL (reference sequence). CDR3 length: 15 residues. Trimming cost V 5 bases and J 0 bases, with 11 bases left between them. The CDR3 region is CASSSGRYSNQPQHF. The CDR3, as DNA: TGTGCCAGCAGCTCTGGACGGTATAGCAATCAGCCCCAGCATTTT.

V gene TRBV27 combines with J gene TRBJ2-3; no definite D call. V was pared by 5 bases and J by 2 bases, with 11 bases between. The CDR3 runs to 14 residues. CDR1 and CDR2 from the germline V gene are MNHEY and SMNVEV (reference sequence). The CDR3, as DNA: TGTGCCAGCAGTCCCCGGATCCACACAGATACGCAGTATTTT. Translating it yields CASSPRIHTDTQYF.

In this sample, this clonotype turned up many times. The rearrangement joins TRBV7-8 to TRBJ2-7, with D unresolved. Trimming pared 4 bases from V and 7 bases from J, leaving 8 bases between. Germline V lookup: CDR1 SGHVS, CDR2 FQNEAQ. The CDR3 loop spans 11 amino acids. CDR3 sequence reads: CASSSDGEQYF. The CDR3 DNA reads TGTGCCAGCAGCTCGGATGGAGAGCAGTACTTC.

This clonotype was seen many times. The chain couples TRBV7-8 to TRBJ2-5; D possibly corresponds to TRBD1 (6 bases). The germline V and J ends were trimmed by 6 bases and 1 base, with 15 bases remaining between them. The length of the CDR3 is 15 residues. Germline loops: CDR1 SGHVS, CDR2 FQNEAQ. CDR3 sequence: CASSRGIAVQETQYF. CDR3 sequence (DNA): TGTGCCAGCAGTAGGGGGATAGCAGTCCAAGAGACCCAGTACTTC.

This clonotype was observed many times. This chain connects TRBV27 to TRBJ1-2, with TRBD1 as a possible D gene (5 bases). CDR3 size: 12 residues. Trimming shortened V by 2 bases and J by 7 bases, and 8 bases separated the two germline ends. Germline lookup yields CDR1 MNHEY and CDR2 SMNVEV (reference sequence). CDR3 sequence: CASSLRGAGYTF. In DNA, the CDR3 is TGTGCCAGCAGTTTAAGGGGAGCTGGCTACACCTTC.

The V and J genes are TRBV28 and TRBJ2-5; D might be TRBD2 (5 bases). The germline V gene encodes CDR1 MDHEN and CDR2 SYDVKM. This CDR3 spans 13 amino acids. V was clipped by 3 bases and J by 5 bases, with 10 bases between them. CDR3 amino acids: CASSFVQRETQYF. CDR3 DNA: TGTGCCAGCAGTTTCGTCCAGCGGGAGACCCAGTACTTC.

This clonotype has a count of ten or more. The V call is TRBV4-1, the J call TRBJ2-4, with TRBD1 matching 7 bases. Germline V lookup: CDR1 MGHRA, CDR2 YSYEKL. The CDR3 runs 18 residues. The V and J ends lost 5 bases and 0 bases, in that order; junction bases with no gene match: 13. The CDR3, as DNA: TGCGCCAGCAGCGACGACAGGGAAGCACTACTAGCCAAAAACATTCAGTACTTC. Its translation is CASSDDREALLAKNIQYF.

This clonotype was observed many times. The V call is TRBV6-2 or TRBV6-3, the J call TRBJ2-5; D is ambiguous. In germline, CDR1 is MNHEY, CDR2 SVGEGT. Trimming stripped 2 bases from V and 5 bases from J, with 21 bases between. This CDR3 contains 17 residues. CDR3 DNA: TGTGCCAGCAGTTACAGGGATGGGCGCCCCGATGTGGAGACCCAGTACTTC. Amino acid sequence: CASSYRDGRPDVETQYF.

The sample holds many counts of this clonotype. The CDR3 nucleotides read TGCAGTGCTAGGCTCCTAGCGGGAGAGGCCGAGCAGTACTTC. Its protein is CSARLLAGEAEQYF. The chain uses TRBV20-1 and TRBJ2-7; 10 bases are shared with TRBD2. V lost 3 bases and J lost 6; bases outside the gene matches: 8. Germline V gene sequence: CDR1 DFQATT, CDR2 SNEGSKA (reference sequence). There are 14 residues in the CDR3.

The rearrangement uses TRBV20-1 and TRBJ2-7; D is unclear. This CDR3 spans 11 amino acids. Germline V lookup: CDR1 DFQATT, CDR2 SNEGSKA (reference sequence). V lost 3 bases to trimming and J lost 12 bases, with 15 bases between them. The CDR3 here is CSASPTGRAYF. CDR3 nucleotides: TGCAGTGCTAGTCCGACCGGGCGAGCGTACTTC.

This clonotype has at least ten counts. The chain recombines TRBV6-1 with TRBJ2-5; D may be TRBD1 (6 bases). The length of the CDR3 is 13 residues. In germline, CDR1 is MNHNS, CDR2 SASEGT. With 7 bases removed from V and 3 bases from J, the gap between germline ends came to 12 bases. CDR3 DNA sequence: TGTGCCAGCATAAGGACAGCAAAAGAGACCCAGTACTTC. As protein: CASIRTAKETQYF.

This clonotype was seen at least ten times. This chain connects TRBV2 to TRBJ2-7; D ambiguous. The CDR3 sequence is 15 residues long. Germline CDR1 SNHLY, CDR2 FYNNEI. V gave up 1 base and J gave up 2 bases, with 12 bases separating them. The CDR3 region has the DNA TGTGCCAGCAGTGAAGGAGGTCTTGGGGCCTACGAGCAGTACTTC. Its protein product is CASSEGGLGAYEQYF.

V usage is TRBV12-3 or TRBV12-4 and J usage is TRBJ2-5; D may be TRBD1 or TRBD2 (5 bases each). The CDR3 length is 15 residues. Trimming took 2 bases from V and 3 from J, leaving 13 bases between them. CDR3 protein: CASSLFGLGEETQYF. CDR3 DNA sequence: TGTGCCAGCAGTTTATTTGGGCTGGGGGAAGAGACCCAGTACTTC.

Many counts were recorded for this clonotype. The chain uses TRBV28 and TRBJ1-1; 7 bases map to TRBD1. This CDR3 is 15 amino acids long. J lost 7 bases, V lost 4 bases, and 12 bases had no gene match. The germline V gene encodes CDR1 MDHEN and CDR2 SYDVKM. The CDR3 reads CASSSEQGLFGEAFF. CDR3 nucleotide sequence: TGTGCCAGCAGTTCTGAACAGGGGCTTTTCGGTGAAGCTTTCTTT. The complete variable domain, with remaining parts taken from reference TRBV28 and TRBJ1-1, reads DVKVTQSSRYLVKRTGEKVFLECVQDMDHENMFWYRQDPGLGLRLIYFSYDVKMKEKGDIPEGYSVSREKKERFSLILESASTNQTSMYLCASSSEQGLFGEAFFGQGTRLTVV.

Ten or more counts support this clonotype. The rearrangement uses TRBV5-1 and TRBJ2-5; 9 bases map to TRBD2. The CDR3 consists of 14 residues. The V gene's germline CDR1 is SGHRS and CDR2 YFSETQ. With V trimmed by 4 bases and J by 5 bases, 6 bases remained unmatched. This CDR3 is CASSPAGGRETQYF. The CDR3 DNA is TGCGCCAGCAGCCCCGCGGGGGGGAGGGAGACCCAGTACTTC.

This clonotype was seen ten or more times. The chain couples TRBV12-3 or TRBV12-4 to TRBJ1-2, with D uncertain. Trimming cost V 0 bases and J 3 bases, with 8 bases left between them. This CDR3 has 14 amino acids. CDR3 sequence: CASSLAGSYYGYTF. The CDR3 DNA reads TGTGCCAGCAGTTTAGCGGGCTCCTACTATGGCTACACCTTC.

This clonotype appeared a few times. V and J are TRBV30 and TRBJ2-2; D remains ambiguous. This CDR3 is 14 amino acids long. Trimming removed 0 bases from V and 3 bases from J, with 8 bases in between. The germline CDR1 and CDR2 sequences are GTSNPN and SVGIG (reference sequence). The CDR3, as DNA: TGTGCCTGGAGTGTTTCCCATGACACCGGGGAGCTGTTTTTT. The encoded protein is CAWSVSHDTGELFF.

At least ten counts were recorded for this clonotype. The CDR3 reads CSASSGYSNQPQHF. The DNA of the CDR3 is TGCAGTGCTAGTTCTGGGTATAGCAATCAGCCCCAGCATTTT. The chain uses TRBV20-1 and TRBJ1-5; D not resolved. CDR1 is DFQATT and CDR2 is SNEGSKA in the germline V gene (reference sequence). CDR3 length: 14 residues. Between the trimmed V and J ends, which lost 3 bases and 0 bases, there was a span of 9 bases.

In the case of this clonotype: At one of its ends the junction is not consistent with the germline gene, which may arise from a read error. The chain is built from TRBV28 and TRBJ2-7; D possibly matches TRBD1 or TRBD2 (5 bases each). Looked up from germline, CDR1 is MDHEN and CDR2 is SYDVKM. The CDR3 is 19 residues long. CDR3 nucleotides: TGTGCCAGCATGGACCGGGGATCGGGTATCATTGGGGCCAACTACGGGCAGTACTTC. Translating gives CASMDRGSGIIGANYGQYF.

This clonotype was seen a few times. This chain uses TRBV6-1 with TRBJ2-7; D is unresolved. CDR1 is MNHNS and CDR2 is SASEGT in the germline V gene. The V end lost 0 bases, the J end lost 2 bases, and 14 bases lay between the germline ends. This CDR3 has 16 residues. The CDR3 here is CASSEAYGELAYEQYF. The CDR3, as DNA: TGTGCCAGCAGTGAAGCGTACGGTGAACTGGCCTACGAGCAGTACTTC.